The 7 T cell receptor beta chains given below trace back to one sample, sequenced in a study of graft-versus-host responses after intestinal transplantation. These receptors' antigens are unknown. The table came from immunoSEQ multiplex PCR; TCRdb's copy has only in-frame clones and leaves some out. The sample gives about 110,000 clones, around 94% of which show up once; less than 1.5% is in the top ten. The sample here was unstimulated CD8+ T cells sorted from spleen or lymph node cells, taken before transplant. These receptors were taken from a human donor who was the organ donor for an intestinal transplant.

This clone was seen once. The rearrangement uses TRBV4-1 and TRBJ2-1; 7 bases line up with TRBD2. CDR1 is MGHRA and CDR2 is YSYEKL in the germline V gene. The CDR3 has 15 residues. The junction had 7 bases not matched to a gene; V was cut back by 1 base and J by 7 bases. The CDR3 DNA follows: TGCGCCAGCAGCCAAGTATCAGCGGGGTATAATGAGCAGTTCTTC. This translates into CASSQVSAGYNEQFF.

The chain recombines TRBV29-1 with TRBJ1-1; TRBD1 might be the D (5 bases). The CDR3 spans 15 residues. In germline, CDR1 is SQVTM, CDR2 ANQGSEA. Trimming pared 0 bases from V and 3 bases from J, leaving 14 bases between. The CDR3 DNA reads as TGCAGCGTTGAAGATCGCCGAGGGGACCACACTGAAGCTTTCTTT. This sequence encodes CSVEDRRGDHTEAFF.

The chain uses TRBV27 and TRBJ2-1; D uncertain. From germline, CDR1 is MNHEY and CDR2 SMNVEV (reference sequence). Trimming shortened V by 2 bases and J by 0 bases, and 5 bases separated the two germline ends. The CDR3 runs to 14 residues. CDR3 sequence (DNA): TGTGCCAGCAGTTTAGCGAGCTCCTACAATGAGCAGTTCTTC. This codes for CASSLASSYNEQFF.

The chain uses TRBV7-9 and TRBJ2-5; D not certain. CDR1 SEHNR and CDR2 FQNEAQ come from the germline V gene (reference sequence). This CDR3 has 13 amino acids. With 5 bases removed from V and 2 bases from J, the gap between germline ends came to 9 bases. The CDR3 protein is CASSLTAQETQYF. CDR3 sequence (DNA): TGTGCCAGCAGCCTTACGGCTCAAGAGACCCAGTACTTC.

The J gene is TRBJ2-5, the V gene TRBV5-5, with unresolved D. This CDR3 has 14 residues. Trimming shortened V by 1 base and J by 3 bases, and 10 bases separated the two germline ends. The germline gives CDR1 SGHKS, CDR2 YYEKEE (reference sequence). The CDR3 coding sequence is TGTGCCAGCAGCTTGTACCGCACAGAAGAGACCCAGTACTTC. Its protein product is CASSLYRTEETQYF. Variable domain in full (rest from reference TRBV5-5 and TRBJ2-5): DAGVTQSPTHLIKTRGQQVTLRCSPISGHKSVSWYQQVLGQGPQFIFQYYEKEERGRGNFPDRFSARQFPNYSSELNVNALLLGDSALYLCASSLYRTEETQYFGPGTRLLVL.

This rearrangement joins TRBV9 to TRBJ2-1; 13 nucleotides align to TRBD2. This CDR3 has 20 residues. Trimming cost V 0 bases and J 0 bases; bases outside gene matches: 9. Germline V gene data show CDR1 as SGDLS and CDR2 as YYNGEE. This CDR3 reads CASSVVGLAGEGSSYNEQFF. The CDR3 DNA is TGTGCCAGCAGCGTAGTTGGACTAGCGGGAGAGGGAAGCTCCTACAATGAGCAGTTCTTC. The entire variable domain, with the rest obtained from reference TRBV9 and TRBJ2-1, is as follows: DSGVTQTPKHLITATGQRVTLRCSPRSGDLSVYWYQQSLDQGLQFLIQYYNGEERAKGNILERFSAQQFPDLHSELNLSSLELGDSALYFCASSVVGLAGEGSSYNEQFFGPGTRLTVL.

The chain combines TRBV2 with TRBJ2-7; 7 nucleotides match TRBD1. After removal of 7 bases from V and 9 bases from J, the junction contained 15 bases not matched to a gene. The germline V gene has CDR1 SNHLY and CDR2 FYNNEI. The length of the CDR3 is 14 residues. The CDR3 nucleotides read TGTGCCAGCACGGACAGGATGGGCCTCTTCCGGCAGTACTTC. It translates to CASTDRMGLFRQYF.